This TCR beta chain emerged from a study of blood T cell repertoires in COVID-19. The CDR3 spans 15 residues. Germline V gene lookup returns CDR1 MNHEY and CDR2 SMNVEV (reference sequence). V was trimmed by 3 bases and J by 4 bases, leaving 15 bases between them. This table comes from immunoSEQ multiplex PCR, and its TCRdb copy is limited to in-frame clones, with some not included. This sample has hundreds of thousands of clones, with approximately 91% found just once. The sequence derives from a woman between 65 and 79 years old with COVID-19, enrolled during active disease. The genes are TRBV27 and TRBJ1-1, with D perhaps TRBD1 (6 bases). Sequenced material: peripheral blood. CDR3 amino acids: CASSLDRTSRTEAFF. CDR3 nucleotides: TGTGCCAGCAGTTTGGACAGAACCTCCCGCACTGAAGCTTTCTTT.